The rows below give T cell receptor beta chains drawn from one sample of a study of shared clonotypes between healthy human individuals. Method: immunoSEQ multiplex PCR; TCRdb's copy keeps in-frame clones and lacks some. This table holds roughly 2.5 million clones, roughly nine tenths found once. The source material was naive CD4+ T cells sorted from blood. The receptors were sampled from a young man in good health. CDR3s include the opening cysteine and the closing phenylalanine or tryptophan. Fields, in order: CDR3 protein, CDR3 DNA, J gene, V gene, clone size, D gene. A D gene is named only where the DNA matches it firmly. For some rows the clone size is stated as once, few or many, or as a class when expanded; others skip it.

cdr3_aa: CASSRDRGLNEKLFF; cdr3_nt: TGTGCCAGCAGCAGGGACAGGGGATTGAATGAAAAACTGTTTTTT; j_call: TRBJ1-4; v_call: TRBV5-6; clone_size: .; d_call: TRBD1
cdr3_aa: CASSVEAGGPYEQYF; cdr3_nt: TGTGCCAGCAGTGTAGAGGCGGGAGGTCCCTACGAGCAGTACTTC; j_call: TRBJ2-7; v_call: TRBV6-4; clone_size: .; d_call: TRBD2
cdr3_aa: CASSVDPLAGYTF; cdr3_nt: TGTGCCAGCAGTGTTGACCCTCTTGCAGGCTACACCTTC; j_call: TRBJ1-2; v_call: TRBV2; clone_size: .; d_call: .
cdr3_aa: CASSYVRPKYQETQYF; cdr3_nt: TGTGCCAGCAGTTACGTTAGACCCAAGTACCAAGAGACCCAGTACTTC; j_call: TRBJ2-5; v_call: TRBV6-5; clone_size: .; d_call: .
cdr3_aa: CASSSNLGSEQYF; cdr3_nt: TGTGCCAGCAGCTCGAACCTGGGTTCCGAGCAGTACTTC; j_call: TRBJ2-7; v_call: TRBV11-3; clone_size: .; d_call: .
cdr3_aa: CASSEQTSYEQYF; cdr3_nt: TGTGCCAGTAGTGAACAGACATCCTACGAGCAGTACTTC; j_call: TRBJ2-7; v_call: TRBV19; clone_size: few; d_call: .
cdr3_aa: CASRGDRGLGPAIQYF; cdr3_nt: TGTGCCAGCAGGGGGGACAGGGGCCTTGGACCAGCGATTCAGTACTTC; j_call: TRBJ2-4; v_call: TRBV9; clone_size: .; d_call: TRBD1
cdr3_aa: CASSLTGDGAGYTF; cdr3_nt: TGCGCCAGCAGCCTTACAGGGGATGGGGCTGGCTACACCTTC; j_call: TRBJ1-2; v_call: TRBV5-1; clone_size: .; d_call: TRBD1
cdr3_aa: CASSVDEGFEQYF; cdr3_nt: TGTGCCAGCAGCGTAGATGAGGGATTCGAGCAGTACTTC; j_call: TRBJ2-7; v_call: TRBV9; clone_size: once; d_call: .
cdr3_aa: CASSYEAGGQPQHF; cdr3_nt: TGTGCCAGCAGTTACGAGGCAGGAGGTCAGCCCCAGCATTTT; j_call: TRBJ1-5; v_call: TRBV6-6; clone_size: .; d_call: .
cdr3_aa: CASSLSVGGDGYTF; cdr3_nt: TGTGCCAGCAGCTTGTCCGTCGGGGGTGATGGCTACACCTTC; j_call: TRBJ1-2; v_call: TRBV7-2; clone_size: .; d_call: .
cdr3_aa: CASSLPGAGTEAFF; cdr3_nt: TGTGCCAGCAGCTTGCCAGGAGCGGGCACTGAAGCTTTCTTT; j_call: TRBJ1-1; v_call: TRBV5-6; clone_size: few; d_call: .
cdr3_aa: CSASDLTEAFF; cdr3_nt: TGCAGTGCTAGTGATTTGACTGAAGCTTTCTTT; j_call: TRBJ1-1; v_call: TRBV20-1; clone_size: .; d_call: .
cdr3_aa: CASSLGPGITYNEQFF; cdr3_nt: TGCGCCAGCAGCTTGGGACCCGGGATCACCTACAATGAGCAGTTCTTC; j_call: TRBJ2-1; v_call: TRBV5-1; clone_size: .; d_call: .
cdr3_aa: CASSLAGSSPLHF; cdr3_nt: TGTGCCAGCAGCTTAGCAGGGAGCTCACCCCTCCACTTT; j_call: TRBJ1-6; v_call: TRBV7-9; clone_size: .; d_call: .
cdr3_aa: CAWSPGTSARGQYF; cdr3_nt: TGTGCCTGGAGCCCCGGGACTAGCGCACGAGGGCAGTACTTC; j_call: TRBJ2-7; v_call: TRBV30; clone_size: .; d_call: TRBD2
cdr3_aa: CARANRVGEKLFF; cdr3_nt: TGTGCCAGGGCCAATCGGGTCGGTGAAAAACTGTTTTTT; j_call: TRBJ1-4; v_call: TRBV30; clone_size: .; d_call: .
cdr3_aa: CASSERQGVRTGELFF; cdr3_nt: TGCGCCAGCAGTGAACGGCAGGGGGTTCGAACCGGGGAGCTGTTTTTT; j_call: TRBJ2-2; v_call: TRBV10-2; clone_size: once; d_call: TRBD1
cdr3_aa: CASSDGGGTDTQYF; cdr3_nt: TGTGCCAGCAGTGATGGCGGGGGCACAGATACGCAGTATTTT; j_call: TRBJ2-3; v_call: TRBV25-1; clone_size: once; d_call: .
cdr3_aa: CASSLGVSSGKDEQFF; cdr3_nt: TGTGCCAGCAGCTTAGGAGTGTCTAGCGGGAAGGATGAGCAGTTCTTC; j_call: TRBJ2-1; v_call: TRBV7-9; clone_size: .; d_call: TRBD2
cdr3_aa: CASSHTIRDDTQYF; cdr3_nt: TGTGCCAGCAGTCACACTATCAGGGATGATACGCAGTATTTT; j_call: TRBJ2-3; v_call: TRBV25-1; clone_size: .; d_call: .
cdr3_aa: CASGLGSYEQYF; cdr3_nt: TGTGCCAGCGGACTAGGTTCCTACGAGCAGTACTTC; j_call: TRBJ2-7; v_call: TRBV11-2; clone_size: .; d_call: TRBD2
cdr3_aa: CASTGTTNTEAFF; cdr3_nt: TGTGCCAGCACCGGTACAACGAACACTGAAGCTTTCTTT; j_call: TRBJ1-1; v_call: TRBV28; clone_size: .; d_call: .
cdr3_aa: CASSLWERQETQYF; cdr3_nt: TGTGCTAGCAGCTTATGGGAGCGTCAAGAGACCCAGTACTTC; j_call: TRBJ2-5; v_call: TRBV7-7; clone_size: .; d_call: .
cdr3_aa: CASSFVGALQETQYF; cdr3_nt: TGTGCCAGCAGTTTCGTGGGGGCCCTACAAGAGACCCAGTACTTC; j_call: TRBJ2-5; v_call: TRBV28; clone_size: .; d_call: .